The 6 T cell receptor beta chains below were found in one sample sequenced in a study of T cell repertoires in cytomegalovirus infection. TCRdb recomputed calls from the reads with MiXCR, one row per CDR3 protein. The sample yields approximately 750,000 distinct CDR3 sequences, less than 40% seen once. Sequenced input: PBMCs. These receptors all stem from a human donor in good health (CMV status not recorded). Some clones in this sample may be carry-over from other donors' samples.

On this clonotype itself: The junction and the germline gene differ at one end; a read error may be behind it. This chain uses TRBV27 with TRBJ2-5; tentative D call: TRBD2 (5 bases). Germline lookup yields CDR1 MNHEY and CDR2 SMNVEV (reference sequence). The CDR3 has 13 amino acids. CDR3 sequence reads: CASSRPGSDEHFF. The CDR3 DNA reads as TGTGCCAGCAGCCGTCCGGGTAGCGATGAGCATTTCTTC.

This clonotype was seen a handful of times. V usage is TRBV7-1 and J usage is TRBJ1-3, with no clear D. TRBV7-1 is sorted into the ORF group, with uncertain function. The CDR3 length is 15 residues. V lost 3 bases and J lost 1, with 10 bases in between. The CDR3 here is CASSSIHRSGNTIYF. CDR3 DNA sequence: TGTGCCAGCAGCTCGATACACCGATCTGGAAACACCATATATTTT.

In this sample, this clonotype turned up a few times. J is TRBJ2-7 and V is TRBV28; a possible D gene is TRBD2 (7 bases). Between the trimmed V and J ends, which lost 3 bases and 6 bases, there was a span of 12 bases. The length of the CDR3 is 13 residues. The V gene's germline CDR1 is MDHEN and CDR2 SYDVKM. This CDR3 is CASSFGGQAEQYF. The CDR3 nucleotides are TGTGCCAGCAGTTTCGGGGGGCAGGCCGAGCAGTACTTC.

Remarks on this clonotype: Germline and junction disagree at one end, which may indicate a read error. This chain joins TRBV6-6 and TRBJ1-4, with 9 bases identical to TRBD1. Germline CDR1 MNHNY, CDR2 SVGAGI (reference sequence). The CDR3 is made up of 16 amino acids. The CDR3 reads CASSTDPGTGNAKLFF. The CDR3, as DNA: TGTGCCAGCAGTACCGACCCCGGGACAGGGAATGCAAAACTGTTTTTT.

This clonotype was seen only a few times. The chain combines TRBV19 with TRBJ2-1, with D tentatively TRBD2 (5 bases). Germline CDR1 and CDR2: LNHDA and SQIVND (reference sequence). The CDR3 length is 15 residues. The germline V and J ends were trimmed by 7 bases and 5 bases, with 18 bases remaining between them. The CDR3 region has the DNA TGTGCCAGTAACAGCGGTACCATTTTTAACAATGAGCAGTTCTTC. Its translation is CASNSGTIFNNEQFF.

On this clonotype: A read error may account for a junction end that differs from germline. This sequence joins TRBV28 and TRBJ1-6, with TRBD1 identical over 9 bases. The CDR3 contains 17 residues. Germline V gene data show CDR1 as MDHEN and CDR2 as SYDVKM. The CDR3 sequence is CASSSPGQGCRNSPLQF. CDR3 DNA sequence: TGTGCCAGCAGTTCACCGGGACAGGGTTGTAGGAATTCACCCCTCCAATTT.